This passage covers 22 T cell receptor beta chains from one sample sequenced in a study of graft-versus-host responses after intestinal transplantation. These receptors' targets are unknown. Libraries were prepared by immunoSEQ multiplex PCR; TCRdb keeps only in-frame clonotypes and omits some of them. This sample has 55,000 to 85,000 clones, with 89% found just once. The sample in question was unstimulated CD8+ T cells sorted from spleen or lymph node cells, obtained before intestinal transplant. The receptors were gathered from a human donor who received an intestinal transplant.

The rearrangement links TRBV6-6 to TRBJ2-7; TRBD2 is a possible D gene (6 bases). Germline values: CDR1 MNHNY, CDR2 SVGAGI (reference sequence). The CDR3 is 14 residues long. Trimming cost V 4 bases and J 2 bases, with 12 bases left between them. Written as DNA, the CDR3 is TGTGCCAGCAGTTTGCGGGGCGGCCCCTACGAGCAGTACTTC. Its protein is CASSLRGGPYEQYF.

The table lists this clone with a few counts. V is TRBV14 and J is TRBJ1-4; no clear D gene. CDR1 SGHDN and CDR2 FVKESK come from the germline V gene. The CDR3 totals 15 residues. V lost 1 base and J lost 0, with 6 bases in between. The CDR3 spells CASSQGGATNEKLFF. The CDR3 region has the DNA TGTGCCAGCAGCCAAGGGGGAGCAACTAATGAAAAACTGTTTTTT.

J is TRBJ1-6 and V is TRBV4-1; 7 bases agree with TRBD1. In germline, CDR1 is MGHRA, CDR2 YSYEKL. V was clipped by 2 bases and J by 0 bases; unmatched bases: 13. This CDR3 has 20 amino acids. CDR3 nucleotide sequence: TGCGCCAGCAGCCAAAGAATTCAGGGGGTTGTGGGCTCCTATAATTCACCCCTCCACTTT. It is translated as CASSQRIQGVVGSYNSPLHF.

V usage is TRBV5-1 and J usage is TRBJ2-2; 8 nucleotides align to TRBD1. The J segment lost 1 base and the V segment lost 4 bases, leaving 3 bases of the junction unmatched. The germline V gene has CDR1 SGHRS and CDR2 YFSETQ. The CDR3 length is 15 residues. The CDR3 DNA sequence: TGCGCCAGCAGCGTAGGGACAGGGAACACCGGGGAGCTGTTTTTT. Protein sequence: CASSVGTGNTGELFF.

The chain has TRBV19 and TRBJ2-1, with a weak D call TRBD2 (5 bases). The CDR3 loop spans 13 amino acids. The germline CDR1 and CDR2 sequences are LNHDA and SQIVND (reference sequence). Trimming removed 9 bases at V and 2 bases at J, with 11 bases between. The CDR3: CASGDIPYNEQFF. Here the CDR3 DNA reads TGTGCCAGCGGGGATATCCCCTACAATGAGCAGTTCTTC. Filled out from reference TRBV19 and TRBJ2-1, the complete variable domain reads DGGITQSPKYLFRKEGQNVTLSCEQNLNHDAMYWYRQDPGQGLRLIYYSQIVNDFQKGDIAEGYSVSREKKESFPLTVTSAQKNPTAFYLCASGDIPYNEQFFGPGTRLTVL.

The chain has TRBV15 and TRBJ2-7; 10 bases line up with TRBD1. The CDR3 is 17 residues long. V trimming: 0 bases; J trimming: 2 bases; junction bases outside the gene matches: 7. The germline gives CDR1 LNHNV, CDR2 YYDKDF (reference sequence). CDR3 amino acids: CATSRDFGDRGPYEQYF. The CDR3, as DNA: TGTGCCACCAGCAGAGATTTCGGGGACAGGGGCCCCTACGAGCAGTACTTC.

This clone was seen more than once but under ten times. J is TRBJ1-2 and V is TRBV28, with 8 bases lining up with TRBD1. Germline V CDR1 and CDR2: MDHEN, SYDVKM. CDR3 size: 15 residues. V was pared by 5 bases and J by 4 bases, with 9 bases of the junction left unmatched. The CDR3 sequence is CASSTPTGVAYGYTF. Here the CDR3 DNA reads TGTGCCAGCAGTACTCCGACAGGGGTTGCCTATGGCTACACCTTC.

In its sample, this clone was seen a few times. J is TRBJ2-7 and V is TRBV19; perhaps TRBD1 as D (5 bases). In germline, CDR1 is LNHDA, CDR2 SQIVND (reference sequence). This CDR3 contains 14 residues. The germline V and J ends were trimmed by 3 bases and 1 base, with 10 bases remaining between them. The CDR3 protein is CASSIGAGSYEQYF. DNA for the CDR3: TGTGCCAGTAGTATTGGGGCAGGGTCCTACGAGCAGTACTTC.

The chain couples TRBV9 to TRBJ1-3, with a weak D call TRBD1 (6 bases). The CDR3 has 15 amino acids. Per germline, CDR1 SGDLS and CDR2 YYNGEE. V lost 0 bases to trimming and J lost 4 bases, with 11 bases between them. CDR3 in amino acids: CASSVDTGPGNTIYF. In nucleotides, the CDR3 is TGTGCCAGCAGCGTAGATACAGGGCCCGGAAACACCATATATTTT.

Concerning this clone itself: One end of the junction does not line up with germline, which may come from a read error. The chain employs TRBV28 and TRBJ1-2; tentatively, D is TRBD1 (5 bases). This CDR3 has 12 amino acids. Germline CDR1 is MDHEN and CDR2 is SYDVKM. The CDR3 DNA reads TGTGCCGGGGAGGAGAGGGGCTATGGCCACACCTTC. Translated, it gives CAGEERGYGHTF.

This clone has just a few counts. The chain combines TRBV29-1 with TRBJ2-7; D perhaps matches TRBD1 (6 bases). The CDR3 covers 15 residues. CDR1 SQVTM and CDR2 ANQGSEA come from the germline V gene. Between the trimmed V and J ends, which lost 0 bases and 2 bases, there was a span of 14 bases. This CDR3 is CSVEDWSQGTYEQYF. The CDR3 DNA follows: TGCAGCGTTGAAGATTGGTCGCAGGGGACCTACGAGCAGTACTTC.

The chain has TRBV13 and TRBJ2-7, with 10 bases fitting TRBD2. J was trimmed by 3 bases and V by 5 bases; bases with no gene match: 7. CDR1 and CDR2 (germline): PRHDT, FYEKMQ (reference sequence). The CDR3 consists of 15 residues. In DNA, the CDR3 is TGTGCCAGCAGCGCCGGACTAGCGGCCTACTACGAGCAGTACTTC. Translated: CASSAGLAAYYEQYF. Complete variable domain (other parts from reference TRBV13 and TRBJ2-7): AAGVIQSPRHLIKEKRETATLKCYPIPRHDTVYWYQQGPGQDPQFLISFYEKMQSDKGSIPDRFSAQQFSDYHSELNMSSLELGDSALYFCASSAGLAAYYEQYFGPGTRLTVT.

This sequence joins TRBV15 and TRBJ2-7, with TRBD1 as a possible D gene (6 bases). Germline V lookup: CDR1 LNHNV, CDR2 YYDKDF (reference sequence). The CDR3 covers 14 residues. V lost 5 bases to trimming and J lost 3 bases, with 14 bases between them. The CDR3 coding sequence is TGTGCCACCAGCCCTGAGGGGGTGCGCTACGAGCAGTACTTC. It encodes CATSPEGVRYEQYF.

The rearrangement links TRBV28 to TRBJ2-7; 8 nucleotides line up with TRBD1. The CDR3 contains 14 residues. Unmatched junction bases numbered 9, after V lost 8 bases and J lost 3 bases. Germline loops: CDR1 MDHEN, CDR2 SYDVKM. The CDR3 DNA sequence: TGTGCCAGCCGTCCGGACAGGGAAGTCTACGAGCAGTACTTC. Its protein is CASRPDREVYEQYF.

This clone was counted at least ten times. The gene calls are TRBV2 and TRBJ2-1; weak D call: TRBD2 (5 bases). Germline assignment: CDR1 SNHLY and CDR2 FYNNEI. The V and J ends lost 6 bases and 6 bases respectively, with 6 bases between them. This CDR3 is 11 amino acids long. CDR3 loop: CASRGSNEQFF. As DNA, the CDR3 is TGTGCCAGCAGGGGGAGCAATGAGCAGTTCTTC. Supplemented by reference TRBV2 and TRBJ2-1, the full variable domain reads EPEVTQTPSHQVTQMGQEVILRCVPISNHLYFYWYRQILGQKVEFLVSFYNNEISEKSEIFDDQFSVERPDGSNFTLKIRSTKLEDSAMYFCASRGSNEQFFGPGTRLTVL.

The table lists this clone with a few counts. The gene calls are TRBV4-2 and TRBJ1-5; a possible D gene is TRBD1 (6 bases). Trimming cost V 0 bases and J 4 bases, with 13 bases left between them. The CDR3 contains 16 residues. Germline V gene lookup returns CDR1 LGHNA and CDR2 YNFKEQ. CDR3 DNA: TGTGCCAGCAGCCAAGAGGAAGGGACACCGAATCAGCCCCAGCATTTT. It codes for CASSQEEGTPNQPQHF.

This rearrangement joins TRBV18 to TRBJ2-7, with D possibly matching TRBD2 (7 bases). This CDR3 has 15 amino acids. V was cut by 2 bases and J by 5 bases, with 16 bases left in between. Per germline, CDR1 KGHSH and CDR2 LQKENI. The DNA of the CDR3 is TGTGCCAGCTCACCAATCGGGGGGCGAGTAAACGAGCAGTACTTC. This gives the protein CASSPIGGRVNEQYF.

This sequence joins TRBV27 and TRBJ2-5; the match to TRBD2 covers 7 bases. J lost 10 bases, V lost 5 bases, and 13 bases had no gene match. The length of the CDR3 is 14 residues. Germline lookup yields CDR1 MNHEY and CDR2 SMNVEV (reference sequence). CDR3 nucleotide sequence: TGTGCCAGCAGTCCACCGGGGGGTGGGTCGGGCCAGTACTTC. It encodes CASSPPGGGSGQYF.

The chain combines TRBV25-1 with TRBJ2-5, with TRBD2 identical over 8 bases. This CDR3 contains 16 residues. With 5 bases clipped from V and 4 bases from J, the junction kept 12 bases outside the gene matches. Germline V CDR1 and CDR2: MGHDK, SYGVNS. The CDR3 DNA reads TGTGCCAGCAGTTCAAACGCCGGGGGGGCCGGAGAGACCCAGTACTTC. Encoded protein: CASSSNAGGAGETQYF.

This chain connects TRBV29-1 to TRBJ1-1; D is unclear. The CDR3 is made up of 12 amino acids. CDR1 is SQVTM and CDR2 is ANQGSEA in the germline V gene. The V and J ends lost 6 bases and 3 bases respectively, with 11 bases between them. CDR3 DNA sequence: TGCAGCGTCGGAGGACTGGACACTGAAGCTTTCTTT. Its protein is CSVGGLDTEAFF.

The CDR3 DNA is TGTGCCAGCAGCTTACGGGACAGGGTCACAGATACGCAGTATTTT. It translates to CASSLRDRVTDTQYF. This chain connects TRBV7-9 to TRBJ2-3, with 9 bases identical to TRBD1. Trimming removed 2 bases from V and 2 bases from J; junction bases left unmatched: 2. Germline-derived CDR1 and CDR2 are SEHNR and FQNEAQ (reference sequence). The CDR3 length is 15 residues.

The V gene is TRBV30, the J gene TRBJ1-2, with 12 bases aligning to TRBD1. Germline V CDR1 and CDR2: GTSNPN, SVGIG (reference sequence). Trimming removed 5 bases from V and 1 base from J; junction bases left unmatched: 11. The CDR3 has 17 amino acids. The CDR3 region is CAWDDPGQGAGNYGYTF. The CDR3 bases are TGTGCCTGGGATGACCCGGGACAGGGGGCGGGTAACTATGGCTACACCTTC.